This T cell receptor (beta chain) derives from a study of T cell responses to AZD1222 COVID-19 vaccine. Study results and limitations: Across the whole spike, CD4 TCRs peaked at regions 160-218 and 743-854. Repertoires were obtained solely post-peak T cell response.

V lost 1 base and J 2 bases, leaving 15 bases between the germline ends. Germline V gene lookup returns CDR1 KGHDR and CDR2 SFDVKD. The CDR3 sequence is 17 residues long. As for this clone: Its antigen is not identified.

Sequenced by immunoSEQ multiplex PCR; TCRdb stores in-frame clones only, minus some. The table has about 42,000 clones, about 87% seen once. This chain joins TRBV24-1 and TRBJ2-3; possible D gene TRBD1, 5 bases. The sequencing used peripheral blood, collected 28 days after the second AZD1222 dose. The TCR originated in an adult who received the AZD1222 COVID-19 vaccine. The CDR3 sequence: CATSDLVLGQVTDTQYF. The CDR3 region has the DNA TGTGCCACCAGTGATTTAGTGCTGGGGCAAGTCACAGATACGCAGTATTTT.